These 23 T cell receptor beta chains came from one sample sequenced in a study of PD-1 blockade in classical Hodgkin lymphoma. Assay used: immunoSEQ multiplex PCR; TCRdb lists only in-frame clones, some missing. Of roughly 27,000 clones listed, 80% to 90% are singletons. Documented time point: newly diagnosed, previously untreated cHL patient sample. By magnetic negative selection, CD4+ T cells were purified from thawed PBMCs. Sequencing input: CD4+ T cells from blood. The receptors were sampled from a human donor with classical Hodgkin lymphoma.

This clone has just one count. The chain has TRBV19 and TRBJ1-1; D is unclear. Trimming took off 6 bases at V and 3 bases at J, with 14 bases between the two ends. CDR1 is LNHDA and CDR2 is SQIVND in the germline V gene (reference sequence). The CDR3 is made up of 14 amino acids. CDR3 DNA sequence: TGTGCCAGTAGGATACGGGTCTCGGACACTGAAGCTTTCTTT. This gives the protein CASRIRVSDTEAFF.

This sequence joins TRBV5-1 and TRBJ2-7; no clear D gene. Looked up from germline, CDR1 is SGHRS and CDR2 is YFSETQ. Trimming shortened V by 6 bases and J by 2 bases, and 15 bases separated the two germline ends. The CDR3 runs 14 residues. CDR3 region: CASTGSTATYEQYF. CDR3 coding DNA: TGCGCCAGCACCGGCAGCACCGCTACCTACGAGCAGTACTTC.

CDR3 sequence: CASSLRGTEAFF. The CDR3 DNA follows: TGTGCCAGCAGCTTACGGGGGACTGAAGCTTTCTTT. V usage is TRBV7-2 and J usage is TRBJ1-1, with D perhaps matching TRBD1 (5 bases). The germline gives CDR1 SGHTA, CDR2 FQGNSA. This CDR3 has 12 residues. Trimming left V 2 bases short and J 5 bases short, with 6 bases between.

The V and J genes are TRBV7-2 and TRBJ2-7, with 7 positions matching TRBD1. The CDR3 runs to 15 residues. Germline assignment: CDR1 SGHTA and CDR2 FQGNSA. After removal of 5 bases from V and 3 bases from J, the junction contained 10 bases not matched to a gene. The CDR3 spells CASSVHSGQSYEQYF. DNA for the CDR3: TGTGCCAGCAGCGTCCATTCGGGACAGAGCTACGAGCAGTACTTC.

The chain employs TRBV5-1 and TRBJ2-6; a weak D match, TRBD1 (6 bases). With 7 bases removed from V and 0 bases from J, the gap between germline ends came to 14 bases. The CDR3 consists of 16 residues. CDR1 is SGHRS, CDR2 YFSETQ, per germline. The CDR3 DNA is TGCGCCAGCCAAACAGGGCTCAGCTCTGGGGCCAACGTCCTGACTTTC. As protein: CASQTGLSSGANVLTF.

V is TRBV6-5 and J is TRBJ1-3; D uncertain. The CDR3 runs 15 residues. V was pared by 0 bases and J by 0 bases, with 6 bases between. Germline V gene data show CDR1 as MNHEY and CDR2 as SVGAGI. This chain's CDR3 is CASSYSTGSGNTIYF. The CDR3 region has the DNA TGTGCCAGCAGTTACTCGACGGGCTCTGGAAACACCATATATTTT.

This clone occurred once. The rearrangement links TRBV5-1 to TRBJ1-6, with D uncertain. Germline-derived CDR1 and CDR2 are SGHRS and YFSETQ. Deletions cut 3 bases from V and 7 bases from J, with 14 bases between. This CDR3 region has 15 residues. The CDR3 DNA sequence: TGCGCCAGCAGCTCTAGGACGGTTTCAAATTCACCCCTCCACTTT. It codes for CASSSRTVSNSPLHF.

V usage is TRBV6-4 and J usage is TRBJ2-2; TRBD1 aligns across 9 bases. Germline V CDR1 and CDR2: MRHNA, SNTAGT. V gave up 6 bases and J gave up 6 bases; unmatched junction bases: 2. This CDR3 contains 13 residues. The CDR3 sequence is CASRGQGAGELFF. The CDR3 DNA reads TGTGCCAGCAGGGGACAGGGCGCCGGGGAGCTGTTTTTT.

This clone has only a few counts. The rearrangement joins TRBV29-1 to TRBJ1-1; 11 positions agree with TRBD1. CDR3 size: 14 residues. J was trimmed by 0 bases and V by 5 bases; bases with no gene match: 2. CDR1 is SQVTM, CDR2 ANQGSEA, per germline. DNA for the CDR3: TGCAGCGTTAAGGACAGGGGGCTGAACACTGAAGCTTTCTTT. It yields the protein CSVKDRGLNTEAFF.

V is TRBV4-2 and J is TRBJ2-7; 14 bases map to TRBD2. The CDR3 is made up of 16 amino acids. In germline, CDR1 is LGHNA, CDR2 YNFKEQ. The ends lost 4 bases at V and 6 bases at J; junction bases unmatched: 8. CDR3 nucleotide sequence: TGTGCCAGCAGCCTCGGGACTAGCGGGAGTCTGCCCGAGCAGTACTTC. Translation gives CASSLGTSGSLPEQYF.

The chain's CDR3 is CASSQDGTYGYTF. Here the CDR3 DNA reads TGCGCCAGCAGCCAAGATGGGACTTATGGCTACACCTTC. This chain uses TRBV4-1 with TRBJ1-2; tentatively, D is TRBD1 (5 bases). The V end lost 0 bases, the J end lost 5 bases, and 7 bases lay between the germline ends. Germline V gene lookup returns CDR1 MGHRA and CDR2 YSYEKL. This CDR3 region has 13 residues.

V and J are TRBV28 and TRBJ1-3, with D uncertain. This CDR3 has 15 amino acids. Trimming took 5 bases from V and 4 from J, leaving 15 bases between them. Germline CDR1 and CDR2: MDHEN and SYDVKM. This CDR3 reads CASSIPLAGGNTIYF. CDR3 in DNA: TGTGCCAGCAGTATCCCCCTAGCAGGAGGAAACACCATATATTTT.

The CDR3 loop is CASSARGGSANIQYF. The CDR3 DNA reads as TGCGCCAGCAGCGCACGGGGGGGATCGGCTAACATTCAGTACTTC. The chain is built from TRBV5-1 and TRBJ2-4; 8 nucleotides align to TRBD2. The CDR3 runs 15 residues. V trimming: 4 bases; J trimming: 7 bases; junction bases outside the gene matches: 10. Per the germline V gene, CDR1 is SGHRS and CDR2 is YFSETQ.

The chain employs TRBV7-2 and TRBJ1-5; D might be TRBD1 (5 bases). CDR3 length: 14 amino acids. V gave up 5 bases and J gave up 1 base, with 9 bases separating them. The germline CDR1 and CDR2 sequences are SGHTA and FQGNSA. The CDR3 region is CASSARQSNQPQHF. CDR3 nucleotides: TGTGCCAGCAGCGCTCGACAGAGCAATCAGCCCCAGCATTTT. Full variable domain (rest looked up from reference TRBV7-2 and TRBJ1-5): GAGVSQSPSNKVTEKGKDVELRCDPISGHTALYWYRQSLGQGLEFLIYFQGNSAPDKSGLPSDRFSAERTGGSVSTLTIQRTQQEDSAVYLCASSARQSNQPQHFGDGTRLSIL.

The chain has TRBV11-3 and TRBJ1-1; D remains unclear. The CDR3 sequence is 13 residues long. The germline V gene has CDR1 SGHNT and CDR2 YENEEA. The ends were cut back, 1 base at V and 6 bases at J, with 9 bases in the middle. The CDR3 sequence is CASSLVRASEAFF. CDR3 nucleotides: TGTGCCAGCAGCTTAGTTCGTGCGTCTGAAGCTTTCTTT.

V is TRBV6-6 and J is TRBJ2-7, with D unclear. Germline CDR1 is MNHNY and CDR2 is SVGAGI (reference sequence). The CDR3 has 11 amino acids. DNA of the CDR3: TGTGTCACCTCCAGCGCCTACGAGCAGTACTTC. Its translation is CVTSSAYEQYF.

The chain is built from TRBV7-9 and TRBJ2-2, with D possibly being TRBD1 (5 bases). Between the trimmed V and J ends, which lost 5 bases and 3 bases, there was a span of 13 bases. The CDR3 length is 15 residues. CDR1 SEHNR and CDR2 FQNEAQ come from the germline V gene (reference sequence). The CDR3 protein is CASSLQAADTGELFF. CDR3 coding DNA: TGTGCCAGCAGCCTACAGGCGGCTGACACCGGGGAGCTGTTTTTT. Full variable domain (missing parts from reference TRBV7-9 and TRBJ2-2): DTGVSQNPRHKITKRGQNVTFRCDPISEHNRLYWYRQTLGQGPEFLTYFQNEAQLEKSRLLSDRFSAERPKGSFSTLEIQRTEQGDSAMYLCASSLQAADTGELFFGEGSRLTVL.

CDR3 bases: TGTGCCAGCAGTTACGACAGCACCTATGGCTACACCTTC. Translation: CASSYDSTYGYTF. This chain links TRBV6-5 with TRBJ1-2; D perhaps matches TRBD1 (5 bases). V lost 2 bases and J lost 4, with 8 bases in between. Germline lookup yields CDR1 MNHEY and CDR2 SVGAGI. This CDR3 contains 13 residues.

The chain uses TRBV27 and TRBJ2-1, with a tentative D call TRBD1 (5 bases). This CDR3 is built from 14 residues. The germline CDR1 and CDR2 sequences are MNHEY and SMNVEV (reference sequence). Trimming removed 6 bases from V and 0 bases from J, with 9 bases in between. The CDR3 loop reads CASSRDSSYNEQFF. The CDR3 bases are TGTGCCAGCAGCCGCGACAGCTCCTACAATGAGCAGTTCTTC.

The CDR3 region is CSVDRSGRADEQFF. CDR3 DNA: TGCAGCGTTGATCGAAGCGGGAGGGCCGATGAGCAGTTCTTC. V and J are TRBV29-1 and TRBJ2-1; 10 nucleotides match TRBD2. Germline CDR1 reads SQVTM; CDR2 reads ANQGSEA. The CDR3 runs to 14 residues. The ends lost 3 bases at V and 8 bases at J; junction bases unmatched: 7.

The chain employs TRBV5-1 and TRBJ2-3, with D perhaps TRBD2 (5 bases). The CDR3 has 13 amino acids. Trimming took 4 bases from V and 6 from J, leaving 12 bases between them. Per the germline V gene, CDR1 is SGHRS and CDR2 is YFSETQ. CDR3 residues: CASSTHPGDTQYF. In nucleotides, the CDR3 is TGCGCCAGCAGCACACACCCGGGGGATACGCAGTATTTT.

This chain joins TRBV18 and TRBJ2-3; 10 nucleotides align to TRBD1. V lost 6 bases to trimming and J lost 4 bases; unmatched junction nucleotides: 7. This CDR3 has 15 residues. CDR1 is KGHSH, CDR2 LQKENI, per germline. CDR3 protein: CASSPGQGSPDTQYF. The CDR3 bases are TGTGCCAGCTCCCCGGGACAGGGGAGCCCAGATACGCAGTATTTT.

This chain links TRBV27 with TRBJ2-5; D ambiguous. In germline, CDR1 is MNHEY, CDR2 SMNVEV (reference sequence). This CDR3 has 12 amino acids. V was cut by 7 bases and J by 3 bases, with 9 bases left in between. The CDR3 spells CASNHSEETQYF. In DNA, the CDR3 is TGTGCCAGCAACCATTCGGAAGAGACCCAGTACTTC.